The 20 T cell receptor beta chains reported below all come from one sample, sequenced in a study of T cell responses to AZD1222 COVID-19 vaccine. Some clones are missing from TCRdb's copy, which holds only in-frame ones; the method was immunoSEQ multiplex PCR. Found here are 120,000 to 150,000 clones, 75% to 95% of them singletons; the top ten hold around 2.7%. The specimen was peripheral blood, collected on day 0 of AZD1222 vaccination. These receptors came from an adult in good health.

This rearrangement joins TRBV5-6 to TRBJ2-1, with 9 bases that match TRBD1. Trimming removed 4 bases from V and 9 bases from J; junction bases left unmatched: 8. Germline values: CDR1 SGHDT, CDR2 YYEEEE. The CDR3 sequence is 14 residues long. The CDR3, as DNA: TGTGCCAGCAGCGTAGGGACAGGGATGGCTGAGCAGTTCTTC. Amino acid sequence: CASSVGTGMAEQFF.

This clone occurred once. The chain links TRBV25-1 to TRBJ1-6, with D perhaps matching TRBD1 (5 bases). CDR1 is MGHDK, CDR2 SYGVNS, per germline. Trimming removed 8 bases from V and 7 bases from J, with 9 bases in between. The CDR3 spans 12 residues. As DNA, the CDR3 is TGTGCCAGCGGGGCCCCCAATTCACCCCTCCACTTT. Encoded protein: CASGAPNSPLHF.

This chain connects TRBV4-1 to TRBJ1-1; no clear D. This CDR3 contains 11 residues. The germline V gene has CDR1 MGHRA and CDR2 YSYEKL. V lost 3 bases and J lost 3, with 2 bases in between. Written as DNA, the CDR3 is TGCGCCAGCAGCCACTACACTGAAGCTTTCTTT. Translating it yields CASSHYTEAFF.

V usage is TRBV2 and J usage is TRBJ1-1; the D is unclear. The CDR3 covers 11 residues. Deletions cut 5 bases from V and 3 bases from J, with 4 bases between. Germline lookup yields CDR1 SNHLY and CDR2 FYNNEI. The CDR3 nucleotides read TGTGCCAGCAGTCTTTACACTGAAGCTTTCTTT. This encodes CASSLYTEAFF.

The V call is TRBV7-3, the J call TRBJ2-1, with 8 bases fitting TRBD2. The CDR3 covers 16 residues. Trimming cost V 4 bases and J 8 bases; bases outside gene matches: 13. Germline V gives CDR1 SGHTA, CDR2 FQGTGA. The CDR3 DNA reads TGTGCCAGCAGCTCCGGAGCGGGAGAAGTACGCGATGAGCAGTTCTTC. This gives the protein CASSSGAGEVRDEQFF.

The chain employs TRBV5-1 and TRBJ2-5; maybe TRBD2 (6 bases). The CDR3 has 14 amino acids. The germline CDR1 and CDR2 sequences are SGHRS and YFSETQ. Trimming took off 4 bases at V and 5 bases at J, with 15 bases between the two ends. The CDR3 region is CASSVGTSSETQYF. In DNA, the CDR3 is TGCGCCAGCAGCGTTGGGACTTCCTCCGAGACCCAGTACTTC.

This clone was counted a few times. The chain recombines TRBV5-1 with TRBJ1-3; tentative D call: TRBD1 (6 bases). CDR1 and CDR2 (germline): SGHRS, YFSETQ. The CDR3 covers 15 residues. V gave up 0 bases and J gave up 6 bases, with 13 bases separating them. This CDR3 reads CASSLGGPRTNTIYF. The DNA for the CDR3 is TGCGCCAGCAGCTTGGGGGGGCCCCGAACAAACACCATATATTTT.

The CDR3 spells CASNRGQKNTEAFF. DNA for the CDR3: TGTGCCAGCAATAGGGGACAGAAGAACACTGAAGCTTTCTTT. V usage is TRBV2 and J usage is TRBJ1-1; 7 bases map to TRBD1. In germline, CDR1 is SNHLY, CDR2 FYNNEI. The CDR3 has 14 residues. The junction had 6 bases not matched to a gene; V was cut back by 7 bases and J by 1 base.

This chain uses TRBV5-6 with TRBJ2-5; D may correspond to TRBD1 or TRBD2 (5 bases each). V shed 0 bases and J shed 5 bases, with 14 bases lying between them. CDR3 size: 15 residues. Germline CDR1 is SGHDT and CDR2 is YYEEEE. CDR3 in DNA: TGTGCCAGCAGCTTGGCAGGGAGAGGGGACGAGACCCAGTACTTC. Amino acid sequence: CASSLAGRGDETQYF.

This chain joins TRBV9 and TRBJ2-1; TRBD2 matches at 9 bases. Germline loops: CDR1 SGDLS, CDR2 YYNGEE. This CDR3 contains 14 residues. The trim removed 4 bases at V and 6 bases at J, leaving 5 bases unmatched. CDR3: CASSLGTSLNEQFF. The CDR3 bases are TGTGCCAGCAGCCTCGGGACTAGCCTCAATGAGCAGTTCTTC.

This clone has just one count. V usage is TRBV5-1 and J usage is TRBJ2-2, with D perhaps being TRBD1 or TRBD2 (5 bases each). The CDR3 has 14 residues. The V end lost 0 bases, the J end lost 5 bases, and 8 bases lay between the germline ends. Germline assignment: CDR1 SGHRS and CDR2 YFSETQ. Here the CDR3 reads CASSLDGATGELFF. The CDR3 DNA reads as TGCGCCAGCAGCTTGGACGGGGCGACCGGGGAGCTGTTTTTT.

This rearrangement joins TRBV19 to TRBJ2-2; 15 bases map to TRBD2. V shed 6 bases and J 4 bases; nucleotides not matched to a gene: 6. There are 17 residues in the CDR3. The germline CDR1 and CDR2 sequences are LNHDA and SQIVND (reference sequence). The DNA for the CDR3 is TGTGCCAGTAGCCCGGGACTAGCGGGGGGAATCACCGGGGAGCTGTTTTTT. This encodes CASSPGLAGGITGELFF.

The rearrangement joins TRBV2 to TRBJ1-6; no reliable D call. V dropped 3 bases and J dropped 3 bases, with 6 bases sitting between them. This CDR3 comprises 14 residues. Germline CDR1 reads SNHLY; CDR2 reads FYNNEI. In DNA, the CDR3 is TGTGCCAGCAGTGATAGGGTCTATAATTCACCCCTCCACTTT. This gives the protein CASSDRVYNSPLHF.

This chain connects TRBV27 to TRBJ2-7, with a weak D call TRBD1 (5 bases). There are 14 residues in the CDR3. Trimming cost V 3 bases and J 6 bases, with 15 bases left between them. Germline V gene lookup returns CDR1 MNHEY and CDR2 SMNVEV (reference sequence). The CDR3 DNA follows: TGTGCCAGCAGTTTCCGACTGGTCCAGGGCGAGCAGTACTTC. It specifies CASSFRLVQGEQYF.

V gene TRBV9 combines with J gene TRBJ2-3; 14 nucleotides agree with TRBD2. Looked up from germline, CDR1 is SGDLS and CDR2 is YYNGEE. The CDR3 runs 16 residues. V was clipped by 4 bases and J by 3 bases; unmatched bases: 4. CDR3 in DNA: TGTGCCAGCAGCTCCCGACTAGCGGGGGGGACAGATACGCAGTATTTT. It codes for CASSSRLAGGTDTQYF.

This chain connects TRBV4-3 to TRBJ1-1; D gene unclear. This CDR3 comprises 17 residues. Trimming cost V 0 bases and J 3 bases, with 17 bases left between them. Germline assignment: CDR1 LGHNA and CDR2 YSLEER. The CDR3 reads CASSQDLGSGVDTEAFF. The CDR3 bases are TGCGCCAGCAGCCAAGATCTGGGCTCCGGGGTTGACACTGAAGCTTTCTTT.

The rearrangement links TRBV10-2 to TRBJ2-1; tentatively, D is TRBD2 (6 bases). Per the germline V gene, CDR1 is WSHSY and CDR2 is SAAADI. The V and J ends lost 9 bases and 7 bases respectively, with 16 bases between them. The CDR3 sequence is 13 residues long. The CDR3 here is CASKTGGGNEQFF. CDR3 nucleotides: TGCGCCAGTAAAACTGGGGGAGGAAATGAGCAGTTCTTC.

The chain joins TRBV6-1 to TRBJ1-6; D is unresolved. Germline CDR1 MNHNS, CDR2 SASEGT. The CDR3 runs to 15 residues. The V and J ends lost 2 bases and 7 bases respectively, with 12 bases between them. Written as DNA, the CDR3 is TGTGCCAGCAGTGAATTTTCACTATTAAATTCACCCCTCCACTTT. It is translated as CASSEFSLLNSPLHF.

The V gene is TRBV10-1, the J gene TRBJ2-7; D is uncertain. The CDR3 length is 9 residues. V dropped 7 bases and J dropped 5 bases, with 3 bases sitting between them. The germline V gene encodes CDR1 WNHNN and CDR2 SYGVQD (reference sequence). Here the CDR3 DNA reads TGCGCCAGCATTAACGAGCAGTACTTC. It translates to CASINEQYF.

The V gene is TRBV6-5, the J gene TRBJ1-3; 7 bases map to TRBD1. Germline values: CDR1 MNHEY, CDR2 SVGAGI. The ends lost 11 bases at V and 0 bases at J; junction bases unmatched: 4. The CDR3 consists of 13 residues. Written as DNA, the CDR3 is TGTGCCGGCCGACAGGGCTCTGGAAACACCATATATTTT. Amino acid sequence: CAGRQGSGNTIYF.